The entry below describes one T cell receptor beta chain. Allocation to cohorts depended on clinical history reported by the participants. For recovered donors of Cohort 3, there were two negative PCRs, clearance, or symptom resolution. The data belong to a study of blood T cell repertoires in COVID-19. Study-wide context: The origin of the acute and convalescent COVID-19 samples was the United States, Italy and Spain.

Clones were sequenced by immunoSEQ multiplex PCR, and TCRdb holds only the in-frame ones, with some missing. The table lists more than 450,000 clones, roughly 87% of them singletons, with roughly 0.7% in the top ten. The material sequenced was PBMCs or T cells enriched from blood (not recorded which). The TCR sequence derives from a young woman who had recovered from COVID-19.

The CDR3 reads CASKGGVSTDTQYF. The CDR3 DNA follows: TGTGCCAGCAAGGGCGGGGTCTCCACAGATACGCAGTATTTT. The chain combines TRBV2 with TRBJ2-3, with D possibly being TRBD2 (6 bases). The germline CDR1 and CDR2 sequences are SNHLY and FYNNEI. The CDR3 runs 14 residues. V dropped 7 bases and J dropped 2 bases, with 13 bases sitting between them.